These 9 T cell receptor beta chains were all obtained from the same sample, sequenced in a study of blood T cell repertoires in COVID-19. Profiling relied on immunoSEQ multiplex PCR, and the TCRdb table lists in-frame clones only, not all of them. The table records about 220,000 clones, less than 85% of them present only once. Material: peripheral blood. These receptors all come from a woman older than 75 with acute or convalescent COVID-19.

The rearrangement joins TRBV12-3 or TRBV12-4 to TRBJ2-5; no reliable D call. V lost 3 bases to trimming and J lost 7 bases, with 9 bases between them. The CDR3 spans 12 residues. The CDR3 protein is CASSFNTWTQYF. The CDR3 nucleotides are TGTGCCAGCAGTTTCAACACGTGGACCCAGTACTTC.

There are a few counts of this clone. Other DNA sequences in the sample encode the same CDR3. V usage is TRBV19 and J usage is TRBJ2-7; D gene uncertain. V shed 5 bases and J shed 2 bases, with 4 bases lying between them. CDR1 LNHDA and CDR2 SQIVND come from the germline V gene (reference sequence). CDR3 length: 11 amino acids. The chain's CDR3 is CASSSAYEQYF. The DNA of the CDR3 is TGTGCCAGTAGTTCCGCCTACGAGCAGTACTTC.

The CDR3 DNA follows: TGCGCCACCACACGGGGAGGCGGTTTTTCCAACTATGGCTACACCTTC. This gives the protein CATTRGGGFSNYGYTF. This sequence joins TRBV5-1 and TRBJ1-2; D is uncertain. CDR1 and CDR2 (germline): SGHRS, YFSETQ. With 9 bases removed from V and 2 bases from J, the gap between germline ends came to 23 bases. This CDR3 contains 16 residues.

The rearrangement uses TRBV3-1 (or the pseudogene TRBV3-2) and TRBJ1-3; no firm D call. Germline assignment: CDR1 LGHDT and CDR2 YNNKEL (reference sequence). The CDR3 loop spans 12 amino acids. V shed 5 bases and J shed 1 base, with 3 bases lying between them. The CDR3 bases are TGTGCCAGCAGCTATTCTGGAAACACCATATATTTT. It specifies CASSYSGNTIYF.

V is TRBV18 and J is TRBJ1-1, with D perhaps TRBD1 (6 bases). This CDR3 has 17 amino acids. Deletions cut 3 bases from V and 5 bases from J, with 22 bases between. Germline CDR1 is KGHSH and CDR2 is LQKENI. The CDR3 coding sequence is TGTGCCAGCTCACCTCAATGGACAGATTACAAGGGGACTGAAGCTTTCTTT. Residues: CASSPQWTDYKGTEAFF.

CDR3 DNA sequence: TGTGCCAGCAGTGAGCGGGGGCAGGATTCACCCCTCCACTTT. Translating it yields CASSERGQDSPLHF. This rearrangement joins TRBV6-1 to TRBJ1-6; possible D gene TRBD1, 6 bases. Germline V gene sequence: CDR1 MNHNS, CDR2 SASEGT. The CDR3 spans 14 residues. Trimming took off 3 bases at V and 8 bases at J, with 11 bases between the two ends.

Comments on this clone: The junction and the germline gene differ at one end; a read error may be behind it. The rearrangement joins TRBV6-5 to TRBJ1-6; D not certain. The CDR3 has 15 amino acids. CDR1 is MNHEY, CDR2 SVGAGI, per germline. CDR3 protein: CASSDSLAVQHALHF. As DNA, the CDR3 is TGTGCCAGCAGTGACTCCCTGGCGGTTCAACACGCCCTCCACTTT.

This clone was seen once. The chain joins TRBV5-1 to TRBJ2-1; D might be TRBD1 (5 bases). Germline CDR1 reads SGHRS; CDR2 reads YFSETQ. V shed 2 bases and J shed 6 bases, with 9 bases lying between them. The CDR3 covers 13 residues. The chain's CDR3 is CASSFQGLNEQFF. The CDR3 DNA sequence: TGCGCCAGCAGCTTCCAGGGCCTCAATGAGCAGTTCTTC.

The CDR3 nucleotides are TGTGCCAGCAGCTTAGGACTTCGGAGAGAAACTTACTACGAGCAGTACTTC. Protein sequence: CASSLGLRRETYYEQYF. This sequence joins TRBV7-8 and TRBJ2-7; D unclear. The V end lost 1 base, the J end lost 3 bases, and 19 bases lay between the germline ends. CDR3 length: 17 amino acids. CDR1 and CDR2 from the germline V gene are SGHVS and FQNEAQ.